This TCR beta chain was observed in a study of T cell responses to AZD1222 COVID-19 vaccine. General study findings and limits: Among those given AZD1222, only six were seropositive at baseline. Spike-specific TCR breadth and depth both grew after two AZD1222 doses.

The table came from immunoSEQ multiplex PCR; TCRdb's copy has only in-frame clones and leaves some out. The repertoire includes under 150,000 clones, roughly 91% of them detected once, and more than 1.5% sits in the top ten. With respect to this clone: Its antigen is not known.

V trimming: 2 bases; J trimming: 1 base; junction bases outside the gene matches: 18. This CDR3 spans 20 amino acids. CDR1 and CDR2 from the germline V gene are SGHTA and FQGTGA. The specimen comprised peripheral blood, sampled 28 days after the second AZD1222 dose. The source is an adult who received the AZD1222 COVID-19 vaccine. This chain joins TRBV7-3 and TRBJ1-1, with 8 bases fitting TRBD1. The DNA for the CDR3 is TGTGCCAGCAGCTTACGAGGGATGGGGACAGGCGGATTGGCGAACACTGAAGCTTTCTTT. Its translation is CASSLRGMGTGGLANTEAFF.